The source of this T cell receptor beta chain is a study of CD8 T cells in ankylosing spondylitis. The CDR3 totals 14 residues. V was pared by 2 bases and J by 4 bases, with 12 bases between. TCRdb processed the 5' RACE reads anew with MiXCR; each CDR3 protein has one entry. There are about 160,000 distinct CDR3 sequences in the sample; approximately 20% occur only once, and roughly 7.7% lies in the top ten. Sequenced sample: blood, either unsorted or a sorted T cell fraction (not recorded which). This chain joins TRBV12-3 or TRBV12-4 and TRBJ2-7; possible D gene TRBD2, 6 bases. The sequence was collected from a male donor with ankylosing spondylitis or in good health (not recorded which). In DNA form, the CDR3 reads TGTGCCAGCAGTTTATCAGCGGGCGGGTACGAGCAGTACTTC. Translating it yields CASSLSAGGYEQYF.